This is a list of T cell receptor beta chains from one sample in a study of blood T cell repertoires in COVID-19. Profiling relied on immunoSEQ multiplex PCR, and the TCRdb table lists in-frame clones only, not all of them. In the table there are over 450,000 clones, roughly nine tenths of which are singletons. The sample consisted of peripheral blood. The receptors here all came from a man between 18 and 35 years old with COVID-19, enrolled during active disease. Each CDR3 is given with its conserved first and last residue. Each record gives: J gene, clone size, V gene, CDR3 protein. Clone size is stated in some rows and not others, as once, few, many or a class when expanded.

TRBJ1-1 few TRBV7-9 CASSASGQTMLLAFF
TRBJ1-5 once TRBV6-6 CATRQREVQPQHF
TRBJ2-7 . TRBV24-1 CATKGPQYF
TRBJ1-4 . TRBV11-2 CASSPSPGRNEKLFF
TRBJ1-6 once TRBV12-5 CASGWGQDNSPLHF
TRBJ1-1 . TRBV7-3 CASSNPGQGHTEAFF
TRBJ2-5 . TRBV30 CAWSIKASGVETQYF
TRBJ1-2 . TRBV5-6 CASSLKTDIYGYTF
TRBJ2-7 . TRBV3-1/TRBV3-2 CASSQGGRGLYEQYF
TRBJ2-1 . TRBV11-1 CASSPDRTGEQFF
TRBJ2-6 . TRBV5-1 CASSPSSGANVLTF
TRBJ2-5 once TRBV7-7 CASSLGAGGGETQYF
TRBJ2-1 . TRBV19 CASSTYHQGGSYNEQFF
TRBJ1-3 . TRBV19 CASSMVDSSGNTIYF
TRBJ2-7 . TRBV13 CASSPGLLSEQYF
TRBJ2-6 . TRBV19 CASRRLVGGQGVAGANVLTF
TRBJ2-5 few TRBV11-3 CASSLGQGETQYF
TRBJ2-3 . TRBV10-1 CASSDPGLAPDTQYF
TRBJ1-4 . TRBV5-6 CASSLRVEEKLFF
TRBJ2-7 . TRBV6-5 CASSPGGTGSYEQYF
TRBJ2-4 . TRBV2 CASSGGQGVPIQYF
TRBJ2-1 . TRBV24-1 CATSDPRGYNEQFF
TRBJ2-7 . TRBV2 CASQTGALSYEQYF
TRBJ2-1 . TRBV5-1 CASSLASGELNEQFF
TRBJ2-2 few TRBV3-1/TRBV3-2 CASSPIIRDSLTGELFF
TRBJ2-2 . TRBV7-9 CASSFAGGAGELFF
TRBJ2-5 . TRBV3-1/TRBV3-2 CASSALAGAEETQYF
TRBJ1-1 . TRBV13 CASSALTGNTEAFF
TRBJ1-5 . TRBV5-1 CASSSGLWGQDNQPQHF
TRBJ2-2 . TRBV5-4 CASSDMTSLNTGELFF
TRBJ1-2 . TRBV14 CASSPGGPYGYTF
TRBJ2-2 . TRBV5-4 CASSLITGTGELFF
TRBJ2-7 once TRBV5-1 CASSPNGQGFNEQYF
TRBJ2-3 . TRBV4-1 CASSPQRGSGTTDTQYF
TRBJ1-4 . TRBV11-3 CASSLVQPNEKLFF
TRBJ2-5 . TRBV6-5 CASRLAGEETQYF
TRBJ1-1 . TRBV27 CASSFSFSAGMNTEAFF
TRBJ2-5 once TRBV7-6 CASSLASVRQETQYF
TRBJ1-1 . TRBV24-1 CATSAVGANTEAFF
TRBJ1-1 once TRBV30 CAWMRSFGQGVAEAFF
TRBJ2-1 . TRBV6-5 CASSLAGPPYNEQFF
TRBJ2-1 . TRBV7-9 CASSSPPPGTEYNEQFF
TRBJ2-5 . TRBV6-5 CASSYAGTEETQYF
TRBJ1-1 . TRBV14 CASSLIRGVAEAFF
TRBJ1-1 . TRBV11-2 CASSPGTGTEAFF
TRBJ2-7 many TRBV7-8 CASSLAQGAAEQYF
TRBJ2-5 . TRBV5-5 CASSLGGTTPETQYF
TRBJ2-1 . TRBV11-1 CASSLWGVGTYNEQFF
TRBJ1-4 . TRBV2 CASNTGSSNEKLFF
TRBJ2-5 . TRBV3-1/TRBV3-2 CASSNGLASETQYF
TRBJ2-1 few TRBV10-1 CASSDGLAGINEQFF
TRBJ2-2 . TRBV27 CASSFGTTLGELFF
TRBJ1-6 . TRBV3-1/TRBV3-2 CASSQVRTNSPLHF
TRBJ1-2 . TRBV19 CASSIGLRDIYGYTF
TRBJ1-5 . TRBV6-6 CATKGGQAQPQHF
TRBJ2-1 . TRBV11-1 CASSLVGQPYNEQFF